The sequence of this T cell receptor beta chain was determined in a study of CD8+CD57+ T cells in acquired aplastic anemia. Study details: DNA from sorted CD4+ and CD8+ cells averaged roughly 3.2 ug.

Study-wide results and caveats: Patients versus controls showed no significant CD8+ Simpson's diversity difference. Overlapping CD8+ CDR3 repertoires of patients and controls contained some 30 shared sequences.

CD8+CD57+ cell expansion had been shown by flow cytometry in patients chosen for sequencing. Patients were treatment-naive when blood was sampled. CDR3 and TCR beta VDJ profiling relied on genomic DNA as the template. MiXCR, applied by TCRdb to the reads, yields one record per CDR3 protein. The repertoire holds about 95,000 distinct CDR3 sequences, around two thirds seen once, with around three fifths in the top ten. In regard to this clonotype: What it binds is not known.

CDR1 is SQVTM, CDR2 ANQGSEA, per germline. This CDR3 contains 15 residues. With 1 base removed from V and 7 bases from J, the gap between germline ends came to 19 bases. The chain uses TRBV29-1 and TRBJ1-1, with a weak D call TRBD1 (6 bases). This sequence originates from a human donor with aplastic anemia. Sequencing used sorted CD4+, CD8+, or CD8+CD57+ T cells (not recorded which) from PBMCs. In DNA, the CDR3 is TGCAGCGTTGAAGCTCTAATAACACGGGACATTGAAGCTTTCTTT. Its translation: CSVEALITRDIEAFF.